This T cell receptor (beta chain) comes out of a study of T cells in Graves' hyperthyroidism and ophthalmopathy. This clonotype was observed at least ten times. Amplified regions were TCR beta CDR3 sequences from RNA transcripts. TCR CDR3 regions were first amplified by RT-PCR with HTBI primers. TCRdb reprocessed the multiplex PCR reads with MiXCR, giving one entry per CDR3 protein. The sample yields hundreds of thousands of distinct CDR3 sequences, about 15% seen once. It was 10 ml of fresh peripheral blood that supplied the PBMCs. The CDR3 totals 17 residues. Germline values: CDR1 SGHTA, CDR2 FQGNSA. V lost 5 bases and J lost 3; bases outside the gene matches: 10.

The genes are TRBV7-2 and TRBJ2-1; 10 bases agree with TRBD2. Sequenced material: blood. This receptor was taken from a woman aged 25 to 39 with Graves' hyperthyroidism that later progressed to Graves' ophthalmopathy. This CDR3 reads CASSKQPGLAIYNEQFF. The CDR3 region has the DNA TGTGCCAGCAGCAAGCAACCGGGACTAGCGATCTACAATGAGCAGTTCTTC.